This T cell receptor beta chain was recovered during a study of cytomegalovirus exposure and HLA in healthy donors. V shed 4 bases and J 6 bases; nucleotides not matched to a gene: 5. Per the germline V gene, CDR1 is SEHNR and CDR2 is FQNEAQ (reference sequence). The CDR3 contains 13 residues. Researchers ran the PCR with 60 Vbeta and 13 Jbeta primers. The protocol was immunoSEQ multiplex PCR, while the TCRdb copy is restricted to in-frame clones and leaves out a portion. The data contain 150,000 to 200,000 clones, 82% of them singletons. V usage is TRBV7-9 and J usage is TRBJ2-7; 8 nucleotides match TRBD1. This receptor was taken from a boy younger than 10 in good health and CMV-seronegative. The specimen was PBMCs. This CDR3 reads CASSSRTGFEQYF. As DNA, the CDR3 is TGTGCCAGCAGCTCCAGGACAGGGTTCGAGCAGTACTTC.